A selection of T cell receptor beta chains follows, all from one sample in a study of blood T cell repertoires in COVID-19. The protocol was immunoSEQ multiplex PCR, while the TCRdb copy is restricted to in-frame clones and leaves out a portion. The repertoire holds more than 350,000 clones, with about 87% as singletons. Sequencing was carried out using PBMCs or T cells enriched from blood (not recorded which). These receptors were obtained from a woman between 50 and 59 years old who had recovered from COVID-19. CDR3s include the opening cysteine and the closing phenylalanine or tryptophan. D genes are given only for firm matches.

v_gene	j_gene	d_gene	CDR3aa	CDR3nt
TRBV5-1	TRBJ1-2	TRBD1	CASSEGQYRANYGYTF	TGCGCCAGCAGCGAGGGACAGTATAGAGCTAACTATGGCTACACCTTC
TRBV5-4	TRBJ1-1	.	CASSSQSEAFF	TGTGCCAGCAGCTCCCAATCCGAAGCTTTCTTT
TRBV30	TRBJ2-3	.	CASDGGDGDTQYF	TGTGCCTCGGATGGCGGAGATGGGGATACGCAGTATTTT
TRBV7-2	TRBJ2-7	.	CASSLQQGTPYEQYF	TGTGCCAGCAGCCTGCAACAGGGCACCCCCTACGAGCAGTACTTC
TRBV7-9	TRBJ1-2	.	CASSFDTLAGSYTF	TGTGCCAGCAGCTTCGACACCCTGGCCGGGAGCTACACCTTC
TRBV29-1	TRBJ1-1	.	CSVEKGGGTEAFF	TGCAGCGTTGAAAAAGGTGGGGGGACTGAAGCTTTCTTT
TRBV5-1	TRBJ1-1	.	CASSFSENTEAFF	TGCGCCAGCAGCTTTTCAGAGAACACTGAAGCTTTCTTT
TRBV4-1	TRBJ1-6	.	CASSQRARVNSPLHF	TGCGCCAGCAGCCAGAGGGCAAGGGTTAATTCACCCCTCCACTTT
TRBV5-6	TRBJ1-2	.	CASSSQIYGYTF	TGTGCCAGCAGCTCCCAAATCTATGGCTACACCTTC
TRBV4-3	TRBJ1-5	TRBD1	CASSQEWEQGNQPQHF	TGCGCCAGCAGCCAAGAGTGGGAACAGGGGAATCAGCCCCAGCATTTT
TRBV30	TRBJ1-2	.	CAWRSVGPHTNYGYTF	TGTGCCTGGAGGTCAGTTGGGCCACATACTAACTATGGCTACACCTTC
TRBV27	TRBJ1-5	.	CASSLEGFQPQHF	TGTGCCAGCAGTTTGGAGGGATTTCAGCCCCAGCATTTT